Below, 30 T cell receptor beta chains from the same sample are listed, as sequenced in a study of T cells in Graves' hyperthyroidism and ophthalmopathy. There were TCR beta CDR3 regions amplified from RNA transcripts. TCR CDR3 regions were first amplified by RT-PCR with HTBI primers. Each CDR3 protein gets one entry after TCRdb re-called the multiplex PCR reads with MiXCR. The sample has approximately 210,000 distinct CDR3 sequences; 15% to 20% are singletons. Sequencing was performed on blood. The receptors come from a man aged 50 or older with Graves' hyperthyroidism.

This clonotype was picked up many times. The chain combines TRBV18 with TRBJ2-1, with TRBD2 matching 14 bases. The CDR3 loop spans 18 amino acids. Unmatched junction bases numbered 12, after V lost 10 bases and J lost 1 base. CDR1 is KGHSH and CDR2 is LQKENI in the germline V gene. The chain's CDR3 is CATPPGTSGSLSYNEQFF. CDR3 coding DNA: TGTGCCACCCCCCCAGGGACTAGCGGGAGTTTGTCCTACAATGAGCAGTTCTTC.

There are many counts of this clonotype. The chain employs TRBV3-1 and TRBJ2-1; D remains ambiguous. CDR1 and CDR2 (germline): LGHDT, YNNKEL (reference sequence). The CDR3 is 15 amino acids. With 0 bases removed from V and 7 bases from J, the gap between germline ends came to 13 bases. The CDR3 is CASSQDYATYNEQFF. The CDR3 coding sequence is TGTGCCAGCAGCCAAGATTATGCGACTTATAATGAGCAGTTCTTC.

This clonotype was observed many times. The chain uses TRBV30 and TRBJ1-2, with TRBD1 matching 10 bases. V lost 2 bases to trimming and J lost 7 bases; unmatched junction nucleotides: 4. The CDR3 runs 13 residues. CDR1 GTSNPN and CDR2 SVGIG come from the germline V gene (reference sequence). The CDR3 nucleotides read TGTGCCTGGAGTCCAGGGACAGGGGCTGGCTACACCTTC. Translation: CAWSPGTGAGYTF.

This clonotype was picked up many times. The chain joins TRBV6-6 to TRBJ2-3, with TRBD2 matching 9 bases. Trimming cost V 0 bases and J 8 bases; bases outside gene matches: 15. Germline CDR1 MNHNY, CDR2 SVGAGI (reference sequence). The CDR3 spans 18 residues. The CDR3 DNA reads as TGTGCCAGCAGTTACTCGGTGCTCGAGCGGGGGGCCCCGGGTACGCAGTATTTT. It specifies CASSYSVLERGAPGTQYF.

This clonotype was seen ten or more times. V and J are TRBV30 and TRBJ2-4; D is ambiguous. In germline, CDR1 is GTSNPN, CDR2 SVGIG (reference sequence). Trimming took 2 bases from V and 0 from J, leaving 5 bases between them. This CDR3 has 13 amino acids. The DNA for the CDR3 is TGTGCCTGGAGTAATTCAGCCAAAAACATTCAGTACTTC. The encoded protein is CAWSNSAKNIQYF.

This clonotype has only a few counts. The chain combines TRBV18 with TRBJ2-1; 9 positions agree with TRBD2. CDR1 is KGHSH, CDR2 LQKENI, per germline. The V segment lost 5 bases and the J segment 6 bases; nucleotides outside the gene matches: 11. The CDR3 length is 16 residues. The CDR3 reads CASSIHSGRMGNEQFF. The CDR3 DNA reads as TGTGCCAGCTCAATACATAGCGGGAGAATGGGCAATGAGCAGTTCTTC.

V is TRBV11-3 and J is TRBJ1-3; D is unresolved. From germline, CDR1 is SGHNT and CDR2 YENEEA. This CDR3 contains 14 residues. The V gene lost 8 bases and the J gene lost 0 bases, with 11 bases spanning the gap. The CDR3 reads CASGQQDSGNTIYF. CDR3 DNA: TGTGCCAGCGGCCAGCAAGACTCTGGAAACACCATATATTTT.

The table lists this clonotype with a few counts. The chain combines TRBV10-3 with TRBJ2-5; no firm D call. Germline loops: CDR1 ENHRY, CDR2 SYGVKD. The CDR3 is 13 residues long. Between the trimmed V and J ends, which lost 4 bases and 4 bases, there was a span of 10 bases. Here the CDR3 DNA reads TGTGCCATCAGTGGGAATCCTCCAGAGACCCAGTACTTC. This sequence encodes CAISGNPPETQYF.

This clonotype was seen at least ten times. The rearrangement joins TRBV7-7 to TRBJ2-2; unclear D gene. Trimming cost V 1 base and J 6 bases, with 6 bases left between them. This CDR3 has 13 amino acids. Germline assignment: CDR1 SSHAT and CDR2 FNYEAQ (reference sequence). The CDR3 nucleotides are TGTGCCAGCAGCTTAGTAAGGGCCGGGGAGCTGTTTTTT. Translating gives CASSLVRAGELFF. The variable domain in full, completed from reference TRBV7-7 and TRBJ2-2, reads GAGVSQSPRYKVTKRGQDVTLRCDPISSHATLYWYQQALGQGPEFLTYFNYEAQPDKSGLPSDRFSAERPEGSISTLTIQRTEQRDSAMYRCASSLVRAGELFFGEGSRLTVL.

This clonotype was found many times. CDR3 bases: TGTGCCAGCGCCCCGGCGGGACAGGGGTACACTGAAGCTTTCTTT. It specifies CASAPAGQGYTEAFF. This sequence joins TRBV18 and TRBJ1-1; TRBD1 aligns across 10 bases. The J segment lost 3 bases and the V segment lost 8 bases, leaving 9 bases of the junction unmatched. The CDR3 extends over 15 amino acids. Per germline, CDR1 KGHSH and CDR2 LQKENI.

The chain recombines TRBV30 with TRBJ2-5, with D perhaps matching TRBD2 (6 bases). Germline CDR1 is GTSNPN and CDR2 is SVGIG (reference sequence). The V and J ends lost 2 bases and 9 bases respectively, with 13 bases between them. This CDR3 contains 12 residues. The CDR3 sequence is CAWSLTGAPQYF. CDR3 nucleotides: TGTGCCTGGAGTCTGACGGGAGCGCCCCAGTACTTC. The full variable domain, completed using reference TRBV30 and TRBJ2-5, is SQTIHQWPATLVQPVGSPLSLECTVEGTSNPNLYWYRQAAGRGLQLLFYSVGIGQISSEVPQNLSASRPQDRQFILSSKKLLLSDSGFYLCAWSLTGAPQYFGPGTRLLVL.

This chain joins TRBV5-4 and TRBJ1-2, with D unresolved. V was cut by 0 bases and J by 6 bases, with 6 bases left in between. Germline V lookup: CDR1 SGHNT, CDR2 YYREEE (reference sequence). The length of the CDR3 is 12 residues. CDR3 bases: TGTGCCAGCAGCTTGGGGCCGGATGGCTACACCTTC. This translates into CASSLGPDGYTF.

A few counts support this clonotype. The chain couples TRBV27 to TRBJ2-7; D gene uncertain. The CDR3 is 16 amino acids. Trimming took off 2 bases at V and 3 bases at J, with 17 bases between the two ends. Germline V gene data show CDR1 as MNHEY and CDR2 as SMNVEV (reference sequence). The CDR3 is CASSLPEPSENYEQYF. The CDR3 nucleotides read TGTGCCAGCAGTTTACCAGAGCCGAGCGAGAACTACGAGCAGTACTTC.

The chain has TRBV27 and TRBJ2-1; 7 positions match TRBD1. Germline assignment: CDR1 MNHEY and CDR2 SMNVEV (reference sequence). V lost 5 bases to trimming and J lost 1 base; unmatched junction nucleotides: 2. The CDR3 runs 14 residues. The CDR3 DNA sequence: TGTGCCAGCAGTAAGACAGGGTCCTACAATGAGCAGTTCTTC. It encodes CASSKTGSYNEQFF.

In this sample, this clonotype turned up many times. The chain joins TRBV27 to TRBJ2-7; D is unresolved. V lost 7 bases and J 1 base, leaving 14 bases between the germline ends. This CDR3 region has 14 residues. Per the germline V gene, CDR1 is MNHEY and CDR2 is SMNVEV (reference sequence). The CDR3 sequence: CASKLSRPSYEQYF. CDR3 nucleotide sequence: TGTGCCAGCAAATTGTCACGCCCGTCCTACGAGCAGTACTTC.

As for this clonotype: At one end the junction does not follow the germline gene, possibly because of a read error. The chain employs TRBV27 and TRBJ2-2; D assignment may be TRBD1 or TRBD2 (5 bases each). The germline gives CDR1 MNHEY, CDR2 SMNVEV (reference sequence). This CDR3 comprises 14 residues. CDR3 nucleotides: TGTGCCAGCAGTTTATCAGGGGTTCCCGGGGAGCTGTCTTTT. It encodes CASSLSGVPGELSF.

The V and J genes are TRBV4-2 and TRBJ2-5; D is unresolved. CDR3 length equals 14 residues. V was clipped by 0 bases and J by 6 bases, with 11 bases between them. Germline V lookup: CDR1 LGHNA, CDR2 YNFKEQ. The CDR3 sequence is CASSQDGIEQTQYF. As DNA, the CDR3 is TGTGCCAGCAGCCAAGATGGAATAGAGCAGACCCAGTACTTC.

This clonotype was detected ten times or more. The chain links TRBV3-1 to TRBJ2-7; D unclear. V was clipped by 5 bases and J by 2 bases, with 7 bases between them. Germline assignment: CDR1 LGHDT and CDR2 YNNKEL (reference sequence). This CDR3 is 12 amino acids long. Here the CDR3 reads CASSGPAYEQYF. For the CDR3, the DNA is TGTGCCAGCAGCGGTCCAGCCTACGAGCAGTACTTC.

This clonotype was recorded many times. V and J are TRBV20-1 and TRBJ2-5; weak D call: TRBD1 (6 bases). Trimming removed 0 bases from V and 1 base from J, with 9 bases in between. The CDR3 totals 14 residues. Germline lookup yields CDR1 DFQATT and CDR2 SNEGSKA (reference sequence). The CDR3 region is CSARDSDSQETQYF. CDR3 nucleotide sequence: TGCAGTGCTAGAGACTCGGACAGCCAAGAGACCCAGTACTTC.

This clonotype occurred a few times. The chain recombines TRBV4-3 with TRBJ2-5, with TRBD2 matching over 8 bases. The V and J ends lost 0 bases and 14 bases, in that order; junction bases with no gene match: 11. Germline CDR1 and CDR2: LGHNA and YSLEER. The CDR3 sequence is 14 residues long. The chain's CDR3 is CASSQDRREGRLYF. CDR3 DNA sequence: TGCGCCAGCAGCCAAGATAGACGGGAGGGCCGTCTTTACTTC.

This sequence joins TRBV28 and TRBJ2-3, with 12 bases that match TRBD2. J lost 5 bases, V lost 6 bases, and 6 bases had no gene match. The CDR3 spans 15 residues. Germline assignment: CDR1 MDHEN and CDR2 SYDVKM. Here the CDR3 DNA reads TGTGCCAGCAGCCCACTAGCGGGAGGATTAGATACGCAGTATTTT. Amino acid sequence: CASSPLAGGLDTQYF.

As concerns this clonotype: A read error may explain this, as a much larger clone is one base away. J is TRBJ2-1 and V is TRBV10-3; TRBD2 aligns across 8 bases. CDR1 is ENHRY and CDR2 is SYGVKD in the germline V gene. The CDR3 is 14 residues long. Losses at the gene ends were 8 bases for V and 5 bases for J; bases not matched to a gene: 8. CDR3 DNA: TGTGCCATCGCGTGGCCAGCGGGAGACAATGAGCAGTTCTTC. Its protein is CAIAWPAGDNEQFF.

This clonotype was picked up many times. DNA of the CDR3: TGTGCCAGCAGTTTTGAGGCTAGCCGGACCTACGAGCAGTACTTC. It codes for CASSFEASRTYEQYF. The rearrangement joins TRBV27 to TRBJ2-7; TRBD2 might be the D (5 bases). CDR1 and CDR2 from the germline V gene are MNHEY and SMNVEV (reference sequence). This CDR3 comprises 15 residues. The V gene lost 3 bases and the J gene lost 2 bases, with 14 bases spanning the gap.

This clonotype has a count of ten or more. The rearrangement links TRBV28 to TRBJ2-7; 12 nucleotides line up with TRBD2. Germline-derived CDR1 and CDR2 are MDHEN and SYDVKM. J gave up 3 bases and V 5 bases, and 5 bases lay outside the gene matches. This CDR3 spans 15 amino acids. CDR3 sequence reads: CASSTWTSGVYEQYF. As DNA, the CDR3 is TGTGCCAGCAGTACCTGGACTAGCGGGGTCTACGAGCAGTACTTC.

In this sample, this clonotype turned up many times. The chain uses TRBV11-2 and TRBJ1-2; D gene unclear. The germline gives CDR1 SGHAT, CDR2 FQNNGV. The CDR3 is 14 residues long. Deletions cut 0 bases from V and 6 bases from J, with 11 bases between. The CDR3: CASSLDGVQNGYTF. DNA of the CDR3: TGTGCCAGCAGCTTAGACGGAGTACAAAATGGCTACACCTTC.

This sequence joins TRBV19 and TRBJ2-2; TRBD1 aligns across 7 bases. There are 15 residues in the CDR3. The germline V gene has CDR1 LNHDA and CDR2 SQIVND (reference sequence). Unmatched junction bases numbered 4, after V lost 0 bases and J lost 6 bases. The CDR3 here is CASSIEQGTAGELFF. As DNA, the CDR3 is TGTGCCAGTAGTATAGAACAGGGGACGGCCGGGGAGCTGTTTTTT. The full variable domain, its missing parts supplied by reference TRBV19 and TRBJ2-2, is DGGITQSPKYLFRKEGQNVTLSCEQNLNHDAMYWYRQDPGQGLRLIYYSQIVNDFQKGDIAEGYSVSREKKESFPLTVTSAQKNPTAFYLCASSIEQGTAGELFFGEGSRLTVL.

This clonotype was detected ten times or more. This chain connects TRBV30 to TRBJ1-5; D is unclear. V gave up 2 bases and J gave up 0 bases, with 8 bases separating them. CDR3 size: 14 residues. Germline lookup yields CDR1 GTSNPN and CDR2 SVGIG (reference sequence). The CDR3 reads CAWSPGFSNQPQHF. CDR3 coding DNA: TGTGCCTGGAGTCCGGGGTTTAGCAATCAGCCCCAGCATTTT.

The chain couples TRBV15 to TRBJ2-2, with unresolved D. Trimming cost V 0 bases and J 4 bases, with 6 bases left between them. The CDR3 extends over 14 amino acids. Germline V lookup: CDR1 LNHNV, CDR2 YYDKDF (reference sequence). The DNA of the CDR3 is TGTGCCACCAGCAGAGATGCCATCACCGGGGAGCTGTTTTTT. This codes for CATSRDAITGELFF.

The sample holds a few counts of this clonotype. The chain couples TRBV7-2 to TRBJ1-1; 7 nucleotides line up with TRBD1. Trimming removed 5 bases from V and 4 bases from J; junction bases left unmatched: 7. The CDR3 has 14 amino acids. Looked up from germline, CDR1 is SGHTA and CDR2 is FQGNSA. The CDR3 loop is CASSVAGGTTEAFF. The CDR3 DNA follows: TGTGCCAGCAGCGTGGCAGGGGGGACCACTGAAGCTTTCTTT.

The chain is built from TRBV18 and TRBJ1-3; D remains unclear. The CDR3 sequence is 13 residues long. CDR1 KGHSH and CDR2 LQKENI come from the germline V gene. Deletions cut 0 bases from V and 4 bases from J, with 4 bases between. The CDR3 bases are TGTGCCAGCTCACCACCAGCAGGAAACACCATATATTTT. Its translation is CASSPPAGNTIYF.